These 6 T cell receptor beta chains were all obtained from the same sample, sequenced in a study of beta chain features in type 1 diabetes. The entirety of the isolated RNA underwent reverse transcription, so expressed TCRB transcripts were sequenced. Profiled with immunoSEQ multiplex PCR; TCRdb holds only in-frame clones, not every one. The sample gives 160,000 or so clones, over 8.5% of which show up once; over 2% is in the top ten. Sequenced material: central memory CD4+ T cells from blood. The receptors here all came from a man between 18 and 29 years old in good health.

This clone was recorded a few times. CDR3: CASSVDGLSYEQYF. CDR3 nucleotides: TGTGCCAGCAGCGTAGACGGGCTTTCCTACGAGCAGTACTTC. The rearrangement joins TRBV9 to TRBJ2-7; no firm D call. Trimming shortened V by 0 bases and J by 1 base, and 8 bases separated the two germline ends. This CDR3 has 14 residues. Per germline, CDR1 SGDLS and CDR2 YYNGEE.

The J gene is TRBJ2-5, the V gene TRBV28; D possibly uses TRBD1 or TRBD2 (5 bases each). TRBJ2-7 explains the end of the DNA better; the J call may be wrong. CDR3 size: 13 residues. Germline CDR1 MDHEN, CDR2 SYDVKM. CDR3 sequence: CASSRGPFYEQYF. The CDR3 bases are TGTGCCAGCAGTCGGGGACCCTTCTACGAGCAGTACTTC.

The genes are TRBV4-2 and TRBJ1-2; 7 bases agree with TRBD1. Germline CDR1 is LGHNA and CDR2 is YNFKEQ. The CDR3 is made up of 14 amino acids. The V and J ends lost 4 bases and 5 bases, in that order; junction bases with no gene match: 7. CDR3 protein: CASSPQGFGYGYTF. The CDR3 DNA reads TGTGCCAGCAGCCCACAGGGGTTCGGTTATGGCTACACCTTC.

The rearrangement uses TRBV7-2 and TRBJ2-1; D remains ambiguous. Trimming removed 5 bases from V and 9 bases from J, with 11 bases in between. The germline CDR1 and CDR2 sequences are SGHTA and FQGNSA. CDR3 length: 12 amino acids. This CDR3 reads CASSLRTGEQFF. For the CDR3, the DNA is TGTGCCAGCAGCCTCCGGACGGGTGAGCAGTTCTTC.

This clone was observed a handful of times. This chain links TRBV9 with TRBJ2-5; 9 bases map to TRBD1. The V segment lost 4 bases and the J segment 4 bases; nucleotides outside the gene matches: 5. CDR3 length equals 14 residues. Germline lookup yields CDR1 SGDLS and CDR2 YYNGEE. CDR3 sequence reads: CASSSPGQGETQYF. CDR3 coding DNA: TGTGCCAGCAGCTCCCCGGGACAGGGAGAGACCCAGTACTTC.

This clone was counted many times. This chain joins TRBV5-1 and TRBJ2-1; no clear D gene. The CDR3 has 14 amino acids. Between the trimmed V and J ends, which lost 4 bases and 4 bases, there was a span of 12 bases. Germline V gene sequence: CDR1 SGHRS, CDR2 YFSETQ. The CDR3 sequence is CASSLGQVYNEQFF. In nucleotides, the CDR3 is TGCGCCAGCAGCCTAGGGCAGGTTTACAATGAGCAGTTCTTC.